This entry describes one TCR beta chain. Its specificity is not known. The data belong to a study of T cell responses to AZD1222 COVID-19 vaccine. Whole-study results and caveats: Baseline serostatus was positive in only 5 to 7 AZD1222 recipients. Within unmutated variant regions lay the reported targets of nearly half of spike-specific TCRs. Following two doses of AZD1222, Spike-specific TCR breadth and depth rose.

Clones were read by immunoSEQ multiplex PCR, and TCRdb kept only the in-frame ones, dropping some. The sample carries about 130,000 clones, about 88% recorded once. In germline, CDR1 is KGHDR, CDR2 SFDVKD. The V gene end was trimmed by 0 bases and the J gene end by 1 base; junction bases not matched to a gene: 6. CDR3 size: 18 residues. V gene TRBV24-1 combines with J gene TRBJ2-3; 10 bases map to TRBD1. The starting material was peripheral blood, obtained on day 0 of AZD1222 vaccination. The receptor comes from an adult in good health. The CDR3 reads CATSDLGQGDGGTDTQYF. The CDR3 DNA sequence: TGTGCCACCAGTGATTTGGGACAGGGGGACGGGGGCACAGATACGCAGTATTTT.